The rows below give T cell receptor beta chains drawn from one sample of a study of blood T cell repertoires in COVID-19. Libraries were prepared by immunoSEQ multiplex PCR; TCRdb keeps only in-frame clonotypes and omits some of them. In the table there are approximately 180,000 clones, approximately 84% of which are singletons. Sequenced material: PBMCs or T cells enriched from blood (not recorded which). These receptors all stem from a human donor with acute COVID-19. The donor label of this sample is uncertain. The CDR3 runs from the conserved cysteine through the conserved F or W. D genes are given only for firm matches. The listing skips clone size in some rows; elsewhere it reads once, few, many or a size class.

TRBV11-2,16,once,TRBJ2-5,TRBD2,CASSLVSGGPWETQYF,TGTGCCAGCAGCTTAGTCTCGGGGGGGCCCTGGGAGACCCAGTACTTC
TRBV7-9,11,.,TRBJ2-7,.,CASSFNYEQYF,TGTGCCAGCAGCTTTAACTACGAGCAGTACTTC
TRBV6-5,14,.,TRBJ2-5,TRBD2,CASAGSGGQETQYF,TGTGCCAGCGCCGGTAGCGGGGGCCAAGAGACCCAGTACTTC
TRBV19,16,.,TRBJ2-1,.,CASSIWQGTSYNEQFF,TGTGCCAGTAGTATATGGCAGGGTACATCCTACAATGAGCAGTTCTTC
TRBV18,16,.,TRBJ2-3,TRBD1,CASSPPRTGGRDTQYF,TGTGCCAGCTCGCCACCTCGGACAGGGGGAAGGGATACGCAGTATTTT
TRBV7-2,16,.,TRBJ2-5,TRBD2,CASSSPLWTSGETQYF,TGTGCCAGCAGCTCCCCTTTGTGGACTAGTGGAGAGACCCAGTACTTC
TRBV19,14,.,TRBJ2-2,.,CASSTQTVPGELFF,TGTGCCAGTAGTACCCAGACAGTCCCCGGGGAGCTGTTTTTT
TRBV5-1,15,.,TRBJ2-5,.,CASSLAGWAQETQYF,TGCGCCAGCAGCTTGGCCGGATGGGCTCAAGAGACCCAGTACTTC
TRBV21-1,15,.,TRBJ2-7,.,CASSNLAGSSYEQYF,TGTGCCAGCAGCAACCTAGCGGGGAGCTCCTACGAGCAGTACTTC
TRBV19,16,.,TRBJ1-2,TRBD1,CASSIGPPGGAHGYTF,TGTGCCAGTAGTATAGGCCCCCCAGGGGGCGCCCATGGCTACACCTTC
TRBV12-5,17,.,TRBJ2-1,.,CASGLYETWEQVTEQFF,TGTGCTAGTGGTTTGTACGAAACCTGGGAACAGGTCACTGAGCAGTTCTTC
TRBV30,16,once,TRBJ1-2,TRBD1,CAWSSGTGSGGYGYTF,TGTGCCTGGAGTTCCGGGACAGGGAGTGGTGGCTATGGCTACACCTTC
TRBV7-2,13,.,TRBJ2-5,TRBD1,CASSLTGEETQYF,TGTGCCAGCAGCTTAACAGGGGAAGAGACCCAGTACTTC
TRBV10-3,13,.,TRBJ1-1,.,CAISESRIPEAFF,TGTGCCATCAGTGAGTCGAGGATCCCTGAAGCTTTCTTT
TRBV11-3,15,.,TRBJ2-7,.,CASSLGGTSSYEQYF,TGTGCCAGCAGCTTGGGTGGGACAAGCTCCTACGAGCAGTACTTC
TRBV19,15,.,TRBJ1-1,TRBD1,CASSIDHRGLAEAFF,TGTGCCAGTAGTATAGATCACAGGGGGCTAGCTGAAGCTTTCTTT
TRBV5-1,16,.,TRBJ1-1,.,CASSRGTEGLGTEAFF,TGCGCCAGCAGCCGGGGAACGGAAGGTTTAGGCACTGAAGCTTTCTTT
TRBV19,13,.,TRBJ2-7,.,CASSITEDSEQYF,TGTGCCAGTAGTATAACGGAGGACTCCGAGCAGTACTTC
TRBV9,13,.,TRBJ2-5,.,CASSVGHKETQYF,TGTGCCAGCAGCGTAGGACATAAAGAGACCCAGTACTTC
TRBV18,15,.,TRBJ1-1,.,CASSRPTTGNTEAFF,TGTGCCAGCTCACGTCCTACTACAGGGAACACTGAAGCTTTCTTT
TRBV12-5,15,.,TRBJ2-2,TRBD1,CASGSGQGNTGELFF,TGTGCTAGTGGTTCCGGACAGGGGAACACCGGGGAGCTGTTTTTT
TRBV20-1,14,once,TRBJ1-1,TRBD1,CSASLPGQEVEAFF,TGCAGTGCGAGTCTTCCGGGACAGGAAGTCGAAGCTTTCTTT
TRBV11-3,13,.,TRBJ2-1,TRBD2,CASSEREGREQFF,TGTGCCAGCAGCGAGCGGGAGGGCCGTGAGCAGTTCTTC
TRBV5-1,16,.,TRBJ2-3,TRBD2,CASSLVGAGVSDTQYF,TGCGCCAGCAGCTTGGTGGGAGCGGGGGTTAGTGATACGCAGTATTTT
TRBV6-2/TRBV6-3,15,.,TRBJ1-5,.,CASSYRRTSNQPQHF,TGTGCCAGCAGTTACCGGAGGACCAGCAATCAGCCCCAGCATTTT
TRBV5-1,14,.,TRBJ2-2,TRBD1,CASSLEGASGELFF,TGCGCCAGCAGCTTGGAGGGGGCCTCCGGGGAGCTGTTTTTT
TRBV10-3,15,.,TRBJ2-5,TRBD2,CAISEVAGGQETQYF,TGTGCCATCAGTGAGGTAGCGGGGGGACAAGAGACCCAGTACTTC
TRBV5-1,14,.,TRBJ2-3,.,CASSFWGGRDTQYF,TGCGCCAGCAGCTTCTGGGGGGGCCGGGATACGCAGTATTTT
TRBV30,13,.,TRBJ2-7,.,CAWSGGGWGEQYF,TGTGCCTGGAGTGGGGGGGGCTGGGGCGAGCAGTACTTC
TRBV21-1,15,.,TRBJ2-5,.,CASSNGSPGIETQYF,TGTGCCAGCAGCAATGGTTCCCCGGGGATAGAGACCCAGTACTTC
TRBV7-3,13,.,TRBJ1-5,.,CASSPTRSQPQHF,TGTGCCAGCAGCCCTACTCGGAGTCAGCCCCAGCATTTT
TRBV11-3,18,.,TRBJ2-5,TRBD2,CASSFGIPLAGGQETQYF,TGTGCCAGCAGCTTCGGAATACCTTTAGCGGGGGGGCAAGAGACCCAGTACTTC
TRBV5-1,15,.,TRBJ1-6,.,CASSFEGRDNSPLHF,TGCGCCAGCAGCTTCGAAGGCAGGGATAATTCACCCCTCCACTTT